These T cell receptor beta chains were read from a single sample in a study of blood T cell repertoires in COVID-19. Generated by immunoSEQ multiplex PCR, the TCRdb table keeps only in-frame clones and is missing some. Here the sample spans approximately 330,000 clones, over 80% being singletons. Sequencing input: peripheral blood. These receptors were collected from a man aged 30-40 years with COVID-19, enrolled during active disease. Each CDR3 is given with its conserved first and last residue. D genes are given only for firm matches. Part of the rows lack a size; the others show once, few, many or a class for expanded clones.

TRBJ1-1 | TRBV6-5 | - | - | CASNGHMNTEAFF | TGTGCCAGCAACGGACACATGAACACTGAAGCTTTCTTT
TRBJ2-7 | TRBV19 | - | - | CASSIPTGAYEQYF | TGTGCCAGTAGTATTCCGACAGGAGCCTACGAGCAGTACTTC
TRBJ2-5 | TRBV7-2 | - | - | CASSPVGGGAIQETQYF | TGTGCCAGCAGCCCCGTCGGTGGAGGGGCGATCCAAGAGACCCAGTACTTC
TRBJ2-7 | TRBV7-9 | - | - | CASSPWTGEPYEQYF | TGTGCCAGCAGCCCATGGACGGGGGAACCCTACGAGCAGTACTTC
TRBJ2-1 | TRBV30 | - | - | CAWSRLKEQFF | TGTGCCTGGAGTAGACTGAAGGAGCAGTTCTTC
TRBJ2-7 | TRBV6-6 | TRBD1 | - | CASSLDRDSSYEQYF | TGTGCCAGCAGCCTAGACCGGGACAGCTCCTACGAGCAGTACTTC
TRBJ2-5 | TRBV7-9 | TRBD2 | - | CASSSDPGLRETQYF | TGTGCCAGCTCCTCGGATCCGGGACTAAGAGAGACCCAGTACTTC
TRBJ1-1 | TRBV14 | TRBD1 | - | CASSQRGTANTEAFF | TGTGCCAGCAGCCAAAGAGGGACAGCGAACACTGAAGCTTTCTTT
TRBJ2-1 | TRBV18 | TRBD2 | - | CASSSTGTSGSNEQFF | TGTGCCAGCTCGTCGACCGGGACTAGCGGGAGCAATGAGCAGTTCTTC
TRBJ2-7 | TRBV7-9 | - | few | CASSQDLGHEAIEQYF | TGTGCCAGCAGCCAAGACCTAGGACACGAAGCGATCGAGCAGTACTTC
TRBJ1-2 | TRBV7-3 | TRBD1 | few | CASSPRPGQGYGYTF | TGTGCCAGCAGCCCGAGGCCGGGACAGGGGTATGGCTACACCTTC
TRBJ2-1 | TRBV6-2/TRBV6-3 | TRBD2 | - | CASSYLGLAGGINEQFF | TGTGCCAGCAGTTACCTCGGACTAGCGGGTGGCATCAATGAGCAGTTCTTC
TRBJ1-2 | TRBV20-1 | TRBD1 | - | CSASRDRGQGYTF | TGCAGTGCTAGTAGGGACAGGGGGCAGGGCTACACCTTC
TRBJ2-3 | TRBV7-7 | TRBD2 | - | CATGTSEADTQYF | TGTGCCACCGGGACTAGCGAGGCAGATACGCAGTATTTT
TRBJ2-4 | TRBV19 | - | - | CASSIGGHDSLAKNIQYF | TGTGCCAGTAGTATAGGGGGACATGATTCTCTAGCCAAAAACATTCAGTACTTC
TRBJ1-1 | TRBV28 | - | - | CASSIGQLNTEAFF | TGTGCCAGCAGCATTGGACAGCTGAACACTGAAGCTTTCTTT
TRBJ1-1 | TRBV12-5 | - | - | CASGLSTNTEAFF | TGTGCTAGTGGTTTGAGCACGAACACTGAAGCTTTCTTT
TRBJ2-3 | TRBV21-1 | - | - | CASRPEGRSTDTQYF | TGTGCCAGCCGCCCGGAGGGACGGAGCACAGATACGCAGTATTTT
TRBJ1-1 | TRBV3-1/TRBV3-2 | - | - | CASSQTGINEAFF | TGTGCCAGCAGCCAAACAGGGATAAACGAAGCTTTCTTT
TRBJ2-2 | TRBV9 | TRBD1 | - | CASSVNPTGVSTGELFF | TGTGCCAGCAGCGTAAACCCGACAGGGGTGAGCACCGGGGAGCTGTTTTTT
TRBJ1-4 | TRBV9 | TRBD1 | - | CASSARQGGFGEKLFF | TGTGCCAGCAGCGCCAGACAGGGGGGTTTTGGTGAAAAACTGTTTTTT
TRBJ2-7 | TRBV14 | TRBD1 | - | CASRVQGTYEQYF | TGTGCCAGCAGGGTACAGGGGACCTACGAGCAGTACTTC
TRBJ2-1 | TRBV6-2/TRBV6-3 | TRBD2 | - | CASSSSITSGRADRQFF | TGTGCCAGCAGTTCCTCAATTACTAGCGGGAGGGCTGATAGGCAGTTCTTC
TRBJ1-1 | TRBV9 | - | few | CASSVGALGETEAFF | TGTGCCAGCAGCGTAGGGGCCTTGGGAGAAACTGAAGCTTTCTTT
TRBJ2-1 | TRBV20-1 | - | - | CSAVNNNEQFF | TGCAGTGCAGTAAACAACAATGAGCAGTTCTTC
TRBJ1-6 | TRBV19 | - | - | CASSPQGRVSNSPLHF | TGTGCCAGTAGTCCCCAGGGCAGGGTTAGTAATTCACCCCTCCACTTT
TRBJ1-3 | TRBV7-9 | - | few | CASSISGTQTGNTIYF | TGTGCCAGCAGCATCTCCGGGACACAGACTGGAAACACCATATATTTT
TRBJ2-7 | TRBV7-3 | - | - | CASSRTLGEQYF | TGTGCCAGCAGCCGGACTTTGGGGGAGCAGTACTTC
TRBJ2-7 | TRBV9 | - | - | CASSVEGHPYEQYF | TGTGCCAGCAGCGTAGAAGGACACCCCTACGAGCAGTACTTC
TRBJ2-7 | TRBV5-5 | TRBD2 | once | CASSLASGREYEQYF | TGTGCCAGCAGCTTGGCTAGCGGGAGGGAGTACGAGCAGTACTTC
TRBJ1-2 | TRBV28 | - | - | CASRPTGFYGYTF | TGTGCCAGCAGGCCGACAGGATTCTATGGCTACACCTTC
TRBJ2-7 | TRBV7-9 | TRBD1 | - | CASSLLGQHSYEQYF | TGTGCCAGCAGCTTACTGGGACAGCACTCCTACGAGCAGTACTTC
TRBJ1-2 | TRBV19 | TRBD1 | - | CASSMPLWDSERGYTF | TGTGCCAGTAGTATGCCCCTCTGGGACAGCGAGAGGGGCTACACCTTC
TRBJ2-7 | TRBV24-1 | TRBD1 | - | CATSDPGQGAYEQYF | TGTGCCACCAGTGATCCCGGACAGGGGGCCTACGAGCAGTACTTC
TRBJ1-4 | TRBV24-1 | - | - | CATPLNGGPSRGSNEKLFF | TGTGCCACCCCTCTTAACGGGGGGCCGTCGAGAGGATCTAATGAAAAACTGTTTTTT
TRBJ1-2 | TRBV10-2 | - | - | CASSESTTSYGYTF | TGCGCCAGCAGTGAGTCAACGACTTCCTATGGCTACACCTTC
TRBJ1-5 | TRBV28 | - | - | CASSLVRGFQPQHF | TGTGCCAGCAGTTTGGTCAGGGGATTCCAGCCCCAGCATTTT
TRBJ1-5 | TRBV6-5 | - | many | CASSYSIDSYNQPQHF | TGTGCCAGCAGTTACTCGATCGACAGCTACAATCAGCCCCAGCATTTT
TRBJ1-2 | TRBV9 | - | - | CASSYLDRANYGYTF | TGTGCCAGCAGCTATCTGGACAGAGCTAACTATGGCTACACCTTC
TRBJ1-2 | TRBV3-1/TRBV3-2 | TRBD1 | - | CASSQGGYGYTF | TGTGCCAGCAGTCAGGGGGGCTATGGCTACACCTTC
TRBJ1-2 | TRBV21-1 | - | - | CASSKDKGEGYTF | TGTGCCAGCAGCAAAGACAAGGGGGAAGGCTACACCTTC
TRBJ2-2 | TRBV3-1/TRBV3-2 | - | - | CASSLKGQITGELFF | TGTGCCAGCAGCCTGAAGGGACAAATAACCGGGGAGCTGTTTTTT
TRBJ2-2 | TRBV11-3 | TRBD1 | - | CASSRQDRVNTGELFF | TGTGCCAGCAGCCGTCAGGACAGGGTGAACACCGGGGAGCTGTTTTTT
TRBJ1-5 | TRBV4-3 | TRBD1 | once | CASSHSTGNSQPQHF | TGCGCCAGCAGCCACTCGACAGGGAATAGTCAGCCCCAGCATTTT
TRBJ2-1 | TRBV23-1 | TRBD2 | - | CASSGPGGNEQFF | TGCGCCAGCAGCGGACCGGGGGGGAATGAGCAGTTCTTC
TRBJ2-1 | TRBV4-1 | - | - | CASSQEASYNEQFF | TGCGCCAGCAGCCAAGAGGCATCCTACAATGAGCAGTTCTTC
TRBJ2-5 | TRBV25-1 | - | - | CASSEYRGLGGETQYF | TGTGCCAGCAGTGAATATAGAGGCCTAGGGGGAGAGACCCAGTACTTC
TRBJ1-4 | TRBV19 | - | few | CASRGDTNEKLFF | TGTGCCAGTAGAGGAGATACTAATGAAAAACTGTTTTTT
TRBJ2-1 | TRBV7-2 | TRBD2 | once | CASSLTSESEQFF | TGTGCCAGCAGCTTAACTAGCGAGAGCGAGCAGTTCTTC
TRBJ2-1 | TRBV19 | - | - | CASSPGHKYNEQFF | TGTGCCAGTAGTCCTGGACACAAATACAATGAGCAGTTCTTC
TRBJ2-5 | TRBV9 | - | - | CASSVDPLAIAETQYF | TGTGCCAGCAGCGTAGACCCCCTAGCTATCGCGGAGACCCAGTACTTC
TRBJ1-2 | TRBV30 | - | - | CAWSFLDSFYGYTF | TGTGCCTGGAGCTTCCTAGATTCATTCTATGGCTACACCTTC
TRBJ2-1 | TRBV9 | TRBD2 | - | CASSLRLAQNEQFF | TGTGCCAGCAGCCTCCGACTAGCTCAAAATGAGCAGTTCTTC
TRBJ1-1 | TRBV7-8 | - | - | CASSPGRGRVAEAFF | TGTGCCAGCAGCCCAGGTCGGGGAAGGGTTGCTGAAGCTTTCTTT
TRBJ1-2 | TRBV5-4 | TRBD1 | - | CASSLGTGASGNYGYTF | TGTGCCAGCAGCTTGGGGACAGGGGCCTCTGGTAACTATGGCTACACCTTC
TRBJ2-7 | TRBV27 | - | - | CASSAQGGRSYEQYF | TGTGCCAGCAGTGCCCAGGGGGGACGGTCCTACGAGCAGTACTTC
TRBJ2-1 | TRBV6-1 | - | - | CASSDLHYGLVPDEQFF | TGTGCCAGCAGTGACCTCCACTACGGGTTGGTCCCGGATGAGCAGTTCTTC
TRBJ1-4 | TRBV5-1 | TRBD1 | - | CASSLDWTGFTTNEKLFF | TGCGCCAGCAGCTTGGACTGGACAGGATTCACAACTAATGAAAAACTGTTTTTT
TRBJ2-2 | TRBV7-3 | - | - | CASSLMVETGELFF | TGTGCCAGCAGCTTAATGGTAGAGACCGGGGAGCTGTTTTTT